The 8 T cell receptor beta chains below all came from one sample that was sequenced in a study of T cell responses to AZD1222 COVID-19 vaccine. Sequencing used immunoSEQ multiplex PCR; TCRdb keeps in-frame clones, though not all of them. The sample shows 160,000 or so clones, around 93% of them seen only once. Sequencing was performed on peripheral blood, taken on day 0 of AZD1222 vaccination. The receptors here all came from an adult in good health.

The chain uses TRBV6-6 and TRBJ1-2, with a possible D match to TRBD1 (6 bases). From germline, CDR1 is MNHNY and CDR2 SVGAGI (reference sequence). Trimming pared 7 bases from V and 0 bases from J, leaving 12 bases between. The CDR3 has 14 residues. This CDR3 reads CASTPGTTNYGYTF. The DNA for the CDR3 is TGTGCCAGCACCCCAGGGACAACTAACTATGGCTACACCTTC.

The gene calls are TRBV11-3 and TRBJ1-3; D unresolved. This CDR3 comprises 14 residues. Germline V gene data show CDR1 as SGHNT and CDR2 as YENEEA. With 6 bases removed from V and 0 bases from J, the gap between germline ends came to 9 bases. The CDR3 bases are TGTGCCAGCAGTGTGGGCGTCTCTGGAAACACCATATATTTT. It is translated as CASSVGVSGNTIYF. Combining the CDR3 with reference TRBV11-3 and TRBJ1-3 gives the whole variable domain EAGVVQSPRYKIIEKKQPVAFWCNPISGHNTLYWYLQNLGQGPELLIRYENEEAVDDSQLPKDRFSAERLKGVDSTLKIQPAELGDSAVYLCASSVGVSGNTIYFGEGSWLTVV.

This rearrangement joins TRBV6-1 to TRBJ1-1; 8 nucleotides agree with TRBD1. The CDR3 spans 14 residues. CDR1 is MNHNS and CDR2 is SASEGT in the germline V gene. J gave up 4 bases and V 3 bases, and 4 bases lay outside the gene matches. The CDR3 region is CASSETGESTEAFF. The CDR3 nucleotides read TGTGCCAGCAGTGAGACAGGGGAGAGCACTGAAGCTTTCTTT.

The chain couples TRBV5-1 to TRBJ2-1, with D perhaps given as TRBD1 or TRBD2 (5 bases each). The CDR3 has 15 residues. With 4 bases removed from V and 1 base from J, the gap between germline ends came to 12 bases. Per the germline V gene, CDR1 is SGHRS and CDR2 is YFSETQ. The chain's CDR3 is CASSRGTSSYNEQFF. The CDR3 coding sequence is TGCGCCAGCAGCCGAGGGACGTCGTCCTACAATGAGCAGTTCTTC.

In regard to this clone: Other DNA sequences within the sample encode an identical CDR3. In DNA form, the CDR3 reads TGCGCCAGCAGCTTTTCAGGGCAAGAGACCCAGTACTTC. Its protein is CASSFSGQETQYF. The chain joins TRBV5-1 to TRBJ2-5, with D possibly matching TRBD1 (5 bases). Trimming cost V 2 bases and J 2 bases, with 7 bases left between them. Per germline, CDR1 SGHRS and CDR2 YFSETQ. The CDR3 consists of 13 residues.

The chain carries TRBV19 and TRBJ2-1, with D possibly TRBD1 on 6 matching bases. The CDR3 is made up of 12 amino acids. Germline V CDR1 and CDR2: LNHDA, SQIVND (reference sequence). Trimming removed 5 bases at V and 10 bases at J, with 12 bases between. CDR3 in DNA: TGTGCCAGTAGTCGGGACACTCGAGAGCAGTTCTTC. Translating gives CASSRDTREQFF.

J is TRBJ2-7 and V is TRBV19; 7 bases map to TRBD2. Germline lookup yields CDR1 LNHDA and CDR2 SQIVND (reference sequence). Trimming removed 6 bases from V and 3 bases from J; junction bases left unmatched: 5. This CDR3 has 13 residues. The CDR3 region has the DNA TGTGCCAGTAGCCCGGGGAGGGACTACGAGCAGTACTTC. This sequence encodes CASSPGRDYEQYF.

The rearrangement links TRBV20-1 to TRBJ1-4; D is unresolved. The V gene's germline CDR1 is DFQATT and CDR2 SNEGSKA (reference sequence). The CDR3 consists of 12 residues. The ends were cut back, 3 bases at V and 13 bases at J, with 15 bases in the middle. This chain's CDR3 is CSASVTAGRLFF. The CDR3 coding sequence is TGCAGTGCTAGTGTCACCGCAGGTCGACTGTTTTTT.